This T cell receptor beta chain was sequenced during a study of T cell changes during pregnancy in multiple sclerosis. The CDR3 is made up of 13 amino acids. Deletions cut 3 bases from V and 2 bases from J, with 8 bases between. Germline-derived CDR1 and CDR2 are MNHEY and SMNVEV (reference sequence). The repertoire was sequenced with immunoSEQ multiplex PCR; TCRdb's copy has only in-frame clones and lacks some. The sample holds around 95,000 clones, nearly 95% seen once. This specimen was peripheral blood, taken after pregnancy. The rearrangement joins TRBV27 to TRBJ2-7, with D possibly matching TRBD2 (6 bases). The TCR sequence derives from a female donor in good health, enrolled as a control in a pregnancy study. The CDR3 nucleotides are TGTGCCAGCAGTTTTAGCGGCACCTACGAGCAGTACTTC. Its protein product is CASSFSGTYEQYF.